This is a list of T cell receptor beta chains from one sample in a study of early T cells in non-severe SARS-CoV-2 infection. Each CDR3 protein is one row after TCRdb ran MiXCR on the 5' RACE reads. Of 20,000 to 25,000 distinct CDR3 sequences in the sample, approximately 4.6% are singletons; the top ten hold about 16%. Sequencing was performed on whole blood. Source of these receptors: an adult who was a healthcare worker with PCR-confirmed SARS-CoV-2 infection or an uninfected control (not recorded which). Both conserved end residues are part of each CDR3. The D gene is left open where the match is weak. Size tells how often a clone was seen (once, few, many) or the class of an expanded clone, and some rows leave it out.

v_gene,d_gene,j_gene,abundance,CDR3nt,CDR3aa
TRBV6-5,-,TRBJ2-1,-,TGTGCCAGCAGGAACGCCAGGGCAAGGAACAATGAGCAGTTCTTC,CASRNARARNNEQFF
TRBV18,-,TRBJ2-7,few,TGTGCCAGCTCACCACCGACTCAGTCCTACGAGCAGTACTTC,CASSPPTQSYEQYF
TRBV20-1,-,TRBJ1-2,many,TGCAGTGCTAGAGCGCTTCGAGGCTACACCTTC,CSARALRGYTF
TRBV18,-,TRBJ1-1,many,TGTGCCAGCTCACCAAATGGGGGGAAAAACACTGAAGCTTTCTTT,CASSPNGGKNTEAFF
TRBV19,-,TRBJ2-7,-,TGTGCCAGTAGTTATACTCGGCAAACCTCCTACGAGCAGTACTTC,CASSYTRQTSYEQYF
TRBV12-3/TRBV12-4,TRBD1,TRBJ2-2,few,TGTGCCAGTCGAAACAGGGGGAACACCGGGGAGCTGTTTTTT,CASRNRGNTGELFF
TRBV28,TRBD2,TRBJ2-1,many,TGTGCCAGCAGTTCTCCGACTAGCGGGGGGCGGAATGAGCAGTTCTTC,CASSSPTSGGRNEQFF
TRBV3-2,-,TRBJ1-2,few,TGTGCCAGCAGCCAAGTCCAAGCTCTCTATGGCTACACCTTC,CASSQVQALYGYTF
TRBV7-7,-,TRBJ2-5,-,TGTGCTAGCAGCCCTAGAACAGGTGGGGAGACCCAGTACTTC,CASSPRTGGETQYF
TRBV5-1,TRBD1,TRBJ1-5,many,TGCGCCAGCAGCTGGGGACAGGGAAGCTCCAATAGCAATCAGCCCCAGCATTTT,CASSWGQGSSNSNQPQHF
TRBV7-2,TRBD1,TRBJ1-5,many,TGTGCCAGCAGCTTAAGGGGACAGAGCAATCAGCCCCAGCATTTT,CASSLRGQSNQPQHF
TRBV11-2,-,TRBJ2-2,many,TGTGCCAGCAGCTTAGCCGGGTTACTCACCGGGGAGCTGTTTTTT,CASSLAGLLTGELFF
TRBV30,-,TRBJ1-2,few,TGTGCCAGGACAGAGCCATATGGCTACACCTTC,CARTEPYGYTF
TRBV20-1,-,TRBJ2-7,many,TGCAGTGCTAGAGATGGGAGGTCGAACTACGAGCAGTACTTC,CSARDGRSNYEQYF
TRBV5-1,TRBD1,TRBJ1-5,many,TGCGCCAGCAGACCGGGACAGGGGAATCAGCCCCAGCATTTT,CASRPGQGNQPQHF
TRBV6-5,TRBD1,TRBJ1-3,few,TGTGCCAGCAGTACTCGTCAACACTTGGACAGGACTGGAAACACCATATATTTT,CASSTRQHLDRTGNTIYF
TRBV11-2,-,TRBJ2-1,-,TGTGCCAGCAGCCCCCAGGATAATGAGCAGTTCTTC,CASSPQDNEQFF
TRBV20-1,-,TRBJ2-1,-,TGCAGTGCCACCCCGACTGCCTACAATGAGCAGTTCTTC,CSATPTAYNEQFF
TRBV14,-,TRBJ2-3,many,TGTGCCAGCAGCCAACCCCTGACAGGCAGTGACCGCACAGATACGCAGTATTTT,CASSQPLTGSDRTDTQYF
TRBV20-1,TRBD2,TRBJ2-1,many,TGCAGTGCAAAAGGGACTAGCGGGGGGAACTCCTACAATGAGCAGTTCTTC,CSAKGTSGGNSYNEQFF
TRBV7-2,-,TRBJ1-4,many,TGTGCCAGCAGCGAAAACGGAGGGATTTTTGAAAAACTGTTTTTT,CASSENGGIFEKLFF
TRBV7-2,TRBD2,TRBJ2-3,few,TGTGCCAGCAGGAAGGAAGCGGGGGGCACAGATACGCAGTATTTT,CASRKEAGGTDTQYF
TRBV20-1,TRBD1,TRBJ2-7,few,TGCAGTGCCAACCCCGGGACAGGAGGGTCCTACGAGCAGTACTTC,CSANPGTGGSYEQYF
TRBV7-9,TRBD1,TRBJ2-1,medium-sized,TGTGCCAGCAGCTTTGAACAGGGGAATGAGCAGTTCTTC,CASSFEQGNEQFF
TRBV9,TRBD2,TRBJ2-7,many,TGTGCCAGCAGCCCGCGACTAGCAACCTACGAGCAGTACTTC,CASSPRLATYEQYF
TRBV5-1,-,TRBJ1-1,many,TGCGCCAGCAGCCTCAGACAGGCAATGAACACTGAAGCTTTCTTT,CASSLRQAMNTEAFF
TRBV12-3/TRBV12-4,-,TRBJ2-3,few,TGTGCCAGCAGTTTAACTCCAGATACGCAGTATTTT,CASSLTPDTQYF
TRBV29-1,-,TRBJ2-1,-,TGCAGCGTTGAAGACCCAGGGCAGTCCTCCTACAATGAGCAGTTCTTC,CSVEDPGQSSYNEQFF
TRBV7-8,-,TRBJ1-1,many,TGTGCCAGCAGCTTAGCGAGTGGAGGTACCCTGTGGAACACTGAAGCTTTCTTT,CASSLASGGTLWNTEAFF
TRBV5-5,-,TRBJ2-4,many,TGTGCCAGCAGCTTGGAAGTCTTAGCCAAAAACATTCAGTACTTC,CASSLEVLAKNIQYF
TRBV4-3,-,TRBJ2-7,many,TGCGCCAGCAGCCAAGAATGGGGGACTCGAACCTACGAGCAGTACTTC,CASSQEWGTRTYEQYF
TRBV19,-,TRBJ2-7,many,TGTGCCAGTAGTCCGGGGTGGGAGCAGTACTTC,CASSPGWEQYF
TRBV10-1,-,TRBJ2-7,many,TGCGCCAGCAGCAGTGGGGACTACGAGCAGTACTTC,CASSSGDYEQYF
TRBV30,TRBD1,TRBJ1-1,few,TGTGCCTGGAGTCCCCAGGCCGACAGGGGGGCTTTCTTT,CAWSPQADRGAFF
TRBV6-2/TRBV6-3,TRBD2,TRBJ2-1,medium-sized,TGTGCCACGGGCCCCGGCGGGGGATTCGAGGGTGAGCAGTTCTTC,CATGPGGGFEGEQFF
TRBV11-1,TRBD2,TRBJ2-7,-,TGTGCCAGCAGCTTACGCGGGGGCTACGAGCAGTACTTC,CASSLRGGYEQYF